These 7 T cell receptor beta chains originate from one sample sequenced in a study of a mutant IDH1 vaccine in newly diagnosed glioma. Antigens of these TCRs are unknown. Libraries were prepared by immunoSEQ multiplex PCR; TCRdb keeps only in-frame clonotypes and omits some of them. Of more than 30,000 clones listed, 75% to 95% are singletons. The time point is: week 47, end of study. Doses comprised 300 ug of mutant IDH1 20-mer peptide each, plus topical imiquimod. Sample: PBMCs, taken from a glioma patient whose treatment included an IDH1 peptide vaccine. These receptors were obtained from a woman between 35 and 50 years old with glioma.

The rearrangement joins TRBV6-5 to TRBJ2-7, with TRBD2 matching over 7 bases. The V segment lost 0 bases and the J segment 7 bases; nucleotides outside the gene matches: 12. Germline assignment: CDR1 MNHEY and CDR2 SVGAGI. The CDR3 has 16 amino acids. DNA of the CDR3: TGTGCCAGCAGTTACTCGACCTCCCTAGCGGCTCGTGAGCAGTACTTC. Translated, it gives CASSYSTSLAAREQYF.

The V call is TRBV6-1, the J call TRBJ2-3; D remains ambiguous. Germline V gene data show CDR1 as MNHNS and CDR2 as SASEGT. The CDR3 is made up of 17 amino acids. V dropped 1 base and J dropped 1 base, with 15 bases sitting between them. CDR3 loop: CASSEDGVRYRTDTQYF. The CDR3 DNA reads TGTGCCAGCAGTGAAGATGGTGTTAGGTACCGCACAGATACGCAGTATTTT.

The chain recombines TRBV7-8 with TRBJ2-3, with TRBD2 matching over 7 bases. Germline V CDR1 and CDR2: SGHVS, FQNEAQ. The trim removed 5 bases at V and 4 bases at J, leaving 6 bases unmatched. CDR3 length: 14 residues. The CDR3 is CASSLGLVADTQYF. The CDR3 nucleotides are TGTGCCAGCAGCCTCGGACTAGTTGCAGATACGCAGTATTTT.

This clone was detected only once. The chain couples TRBV5-5 to TRBJ2-3; the match to TRBD2 covers 7 bases. Germline CDR1 reads SGHKS; CDR2 reads YYEKEE (reference sequence). CDR3 length equals 15 residues. V was pared by 4 bases and J by 3 bases, with 8 bases of the junction left unmatched. The CDR3 loop is CASSNPGTITDTQYF. The CDR3, as DNA: TGTGCCAGCAGCAACCCCGGGACTATAACAGATACGCAGTATTTT.

The V gene is TRBV28, the J gene TRBJ2-6; D may correspond to TRBD1 or TRBD2 (6 bases each). The CDR3 extends over 17 amino acids. The germline V gene has CDR1 MDHEN and CDR2 SYDVKM. V was shortened by 6 bases and J by 0 bases, with 15 bases between the two germline ends. The CDR3 sequence is CASRTRGTYSGANVLTF. DNA for the CDR3: TGTGCCAGCAGAACCCGCGGGACATACTCTGGGGCCAACGTCCTGACTTTC.

The gene calls are TRBV6-1 and TRBJ1-1; the D is unclear. CDR3 length: 14 amino acids. Trimming took off 3 bases at V and 0 bases at J, with 8 bases between the two ends. Germline assignment: CDR1 MNHNS and CDR2 SASEGT. The CDR3 DNA follows: TGTGCCAGCAGTGAGGTCGGTTTGAACACTGAAGCTTTCTTT. Amino acids: CASSEVGLNTEAFF.

CDR3 in DNA: TGTGCCAGCAGAAGGGCTGGGGCCAACGTCCTGACTTTC. Translating it yields CASRRAGANVLTF. V and J are TRBV2 and TRBJ2-6; D gene uncertain. Trimming stripped 6 bases from V and 2 bases from J, with 5 bases between. CDR1 and CDR2 (germline): SNHLY, FYNNEI. The CDR3 covers 13 residues.